The T cell receptor (beta chain) described here comes from a study of breast tumors, draining lymph nodes, adjacent tissues. A single record per CDR3 protein comes from TCRdb applying MiXCR to the multiplex PCR reads. The sample comprises more than 20,000 distinct CDR3 sequences, roughly 55% of which are singletons, and 14% rests with the top ten. The study, taken as a whole, reports: That most tumor T cells come from lymph nodes remained unproven. Tumor TCR diversity was below lymph nodes but above nontumor tissue.

As regards this clonotype: Its antigen remains unknown.

The CDR3 has 18 residues. CDR1 DFQATT and CDR2 SNEGSKA come from the germline V gene (reference sequence). The junction had 11 bases not matched to a gene; V was cut back by 0 bases and J by 8 bases. Input material: breast tumor tissue. The chain carries TRBV20-1 and TRBJ2-1; 15 positions agree with TRBD2. This receptor was identified in a female donor with breast cancer. Some clones in this sample may be carry-over from other donors' samples. CDR3: CSAREARWTSGRGDEQFF. The CDR3 bases are TGCAGTGCTAGAGAAGCCAGATGGACTAGCGGGAGGGGGGATGAGCAGTTCTTC.